The 16 T cell receptor beta chains below all came from one sample that was sequenced in a study of blood T cells in healthy people across ages. The second PCR ran roughly 7 to 11 cycles with a sample-barcoded 5' primer and J-beta primers. TCRdb passed the 5' RACE reads through MiXCR, listing each CDR3 protein once. The sample has approximately 1,700,000 distinct CDR3 sequences, around 40% seen once; the top ten hold roughly 23%. The source material was blood. Every receptor here comes from a human donor in good health.

The chain joins TRBV6-2 or TRBV6-3 to TRBJ2-7, with D maybe TRBD1 (7 bases). The CDR3 covers 16 residues. V was shortened by 3 bases and J by 0 bases, with 15 bases between the two germline ends. The germline CDR1 and CDR2 sequences are MNHEY and SVGEGT. CDR3 sequence reads: CASSYGGGWSSYEQYF. The DNA of the CDR3 is TGTGCCAGCAGTTATGGAGGGGGCTGGAGCTCCTACGAGCAGTACTTC.

The V call is TRBV20-1, the J call TRBJ2-3, with D possibly being TRBD2 (6 bases). Germline V gene sequence: CDR1 DFQATT, CDR2 SNEGSKA (reference sequence). This CDR3 spans 14 amino acids. V was pared by 6 bases and J by 2 bases, with 15 bases between. The CDR3 bases are TGCAGTGCACCCCCGGGACTCAACACAGATACGCAGTATTTT. It yields the protein CSAPPGLNTDTQYF.

V gene TRBV7-2 combines with J gene TRBJ2-7, with 7 bases fitting TRBD1. CDR1 and CDR2 from the germline V gene are SGHTA and FQGNSA. V gave up 5 bases and J gave up 6 bases; unmatched junction bases: 13. This CDR3 has 15 residues. CDR3 nucleotides: TGTGCCAGCAGCCCCATACCCCCGACAGGGATCGAGCAGTACTTC. Translating it yields CASSPIPPTGIEQYF.

The genes are TRBV7-8 and TRBJ2-7; D unclear. Germline loops: CDR1 SGHVS, CDR2 FQNEAQ. This CDR3 contains 14 residues. V was cut by 6 bases and J by 2 bases, with 14 bases left in between. The CDR3 here is CASRDLVRPYEQYF. The CDR3 nucleotides read TGTGCCAGCAGGGACCTGGTCCGACCCTACGAGCAGTACTTC.

This chain links TRBV13 with TRBJ1-3, with D possibly TRBD1 on 5 matching bases. From germline, CDR1 is PRHDT and CDR2 FYEKMQ (reference sequence). The V gene lost 1 base and the J gene lost 9 bases, with 13 bases spanning the gap. The CDR3 covers 14 residues. In DNA form, the CDR3 reads TGTGCCAGCAGCTTAGAAGGGGCCGCGGGCACCATATATTTT. Its translation is CASSLEGAAGTIYF.

This clonotype came up once. The final CDR3 position lacks the conserved phenylalanine or tryptophan, pointing to a likely read error. The chain carries TRBV6-5 and TRBJ1-1, with D hard to call. From germline, CDR1 is MNHEY and CDR2 SVGAGI. There are 11 residues in the CDR3. The chain's CDR3 is CASSYDTEAFC. The CDR3 DNA reads TGTGCCAGCAGTTACGACACCGAAGCTTTCTGT.

This clonotype has a handful of counts. This chain links TRBV20-1 with TRBJ2-5, with 8 nucleotides matching TRBD2. From germline, CDR1 is DFQATT and CDR2 SNEGSKA (reference sequence). With V trimmed by 6 bases and J by 3 bases, 18 bases remained unmatched. The CDR3 length is 17 residues. CDR3 DNA: TGCAGTGCGGCCCCTTTAGTGGGCGGGGGGCCTAAAGAGACCCAGTACTTC. This encodes CSAAPLVGGGPKETQYF.

This clonotype appeared many times. One end of the junction is discordant with germline, which a read error may explain. V gene TRBV5-1 combines with J gene TRBJ2-6; TRBD1 might be the D (5 bases). The CDR3 loop spans 15 amino acids. Germline values: CDR1 SGHRS, CDR2 YFSETQ. Here the CDR3 reads CASSSDSSGANVLTF. CDR3 bases: TGTGCCAGCAGCTCCGACAGCTCTGGGGCCAACGTCCTGACTTTC. Combining the CDR3 with reference TRBV5-1 and TRBJ2-6 gives the whole variable domain KAGVTQTPRYLIKTRGQQVTLSCSPISGHRSVSWYQQTPGQGLQFLFEYFSETQRNKGNFPGRFSGRQFSNSRSEMNVSTLELGDSALYLCASSSDSSGANVLTFGAGSRLTVL.

The rearrangement joins TRBV29-1 to TRBJ1-1; D not resolved. This CDR3 has 15 amino acids. V dropped 4 bases and J dropped 3 bases, with 18 bases sitting between them. The V gene's germline CDR1 is SQVTM and CDR2 ANQGSEA. CDR3 DNA: TGCAGCGTTGTCCTACGATCTAGGGAACACACTGAAGCTTTCTTT. Its translation: CSVVLRSREHTEAFF.

This clonotype was counted ten times or more. Its ends do not fully match the called genes, so a read error is possible. V usage is TRBV5-1 and J usage is TRBJ2-1; TRBD2 aligns across 10 bases. The CDR3 spans 15 residues. CDR1 and CDR2 (germline): SGHRS, YFSETQ. CDR3 sequence (DNA): TGTGCCAGCAGCTCAACTAGCGGGGCGTACAATGAGCAGTTCTTC. Translated, it gives CASSSTSGAYNEQFF.

The chain joins TRBV18 to TRBJ1-2; 8 nucleotides match TRBD1. CDR3 length equals 15 residues. Germline V gives CDR1 KGHSH, CDR2 LQKENI. The trim removed 4 bases at V and 6 bases at J, leaving 10 bases unmatched. CDR3 residues: CASSRQPGQGNGYTF. The CDR3 DNA sequence: TGTGCCAGCTCACGACAACCTGGACAGGGAAATGGCTACACCTTC.

The chain joins TRBV7-2 to TRBJ2-5; 7 positions match TRBD1. The J segment lost 11 bases and the V segment lost 1 base, leaving 4 bases of the junction unmatched. CDR1 and CDR2 from the germline V gene are SGHTA and FQGNSA. This CDR3 is 12 amino acids long. CDR3 sequence: CASSLVDRVQYF. For the CDR3, the DNA is TGTGCCAGCAGCTTAGTTGACAGGGTACAGTACTTC.

The gene calls are TRBV12-3 or TRBV12-4 and TRBJ1-2; TRBD1 agrees at 10 bases. The CDR3 contains 14 residues. Losses at the gene ends were 3 bases for V and 8 bases for J; bases not matched to a gene: 6. Here the CDR3 DNA reads TGTGCCAGCAGTTTGACAGGGGGCAAGCCCGGCTACACCTTC. It codes for CASSLTGGKPGYTF.

The chain has TRBV6-6 and TRBJ1-1; unclear D gene. Germline V gene sequence: CDR1 MNHNY, CDR2 SVGAGI (reference sequence). The CDR3 covers 13 residues. V lost 4 bases, J lost 4 bases, and 10 bases lay in between. Here the CDR3 DNA reads TGTGCCAGCAGTTCAAATCCCTCCACTGAAGCTTTCTTT. It translates to CASSSNPSTEAFF.

This clonotype was seen only a few times. The chain uses TRBV7-8 and TRBJ1-5, with D possibly TRBD1 on 6 matching bases. The CDR3 has 15 residues. Germline values: CDR1 SGHVS, CDR2 FQNEAQ. The V gene lost 0 bases and the J gene lost 7 bases, with 13 bases spanning the gap. CDR3 region: CASSLARGRRQPQHF. CDR3 nucleotides: TGTGCCAGCAGCTTAGCCAGGGGACGGAGACAGCCCCAGCATTTT.

This clonotype has at least ten counts. The chain links TRBV7-2 to TRBJ2-7; 9 bases fit TRBD2. Per germline, CDR1 SGHTA and CDR2 FQGNSA. The CDR3 sequence is 15 residues long. Unmatched junction bases numbered 2, after V lost 2 bases and J lost 0 bases. The DNA of the CDR3 is TGTGCCAGCAGCTTATTAGCGGGGGACTCCTACGAGCAGTACTTC. Amino acids: CASSLLAGDSYEQYF.